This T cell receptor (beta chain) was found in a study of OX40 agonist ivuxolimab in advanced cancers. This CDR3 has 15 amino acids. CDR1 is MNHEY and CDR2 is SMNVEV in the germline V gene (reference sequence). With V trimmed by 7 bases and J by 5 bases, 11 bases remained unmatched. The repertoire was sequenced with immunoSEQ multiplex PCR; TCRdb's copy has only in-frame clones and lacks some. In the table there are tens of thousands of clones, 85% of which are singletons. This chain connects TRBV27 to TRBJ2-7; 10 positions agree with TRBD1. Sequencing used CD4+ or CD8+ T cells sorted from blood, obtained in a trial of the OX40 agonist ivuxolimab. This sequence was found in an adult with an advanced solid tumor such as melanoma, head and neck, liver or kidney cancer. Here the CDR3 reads CASKSRGQGRDEQYF. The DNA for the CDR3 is TGTGCCAGCAAGTCGAGGGGACAGGGGAGGGACGAGCAGTACTTC.